The clone carrying this T cell receptor (beta chain) was detected only a few times. Profiling relied on immunoSEQ multiplex PCR, and the TCRdb table lists in-frame clones only, not all of them. The data contain 300,000 to 350,000 clones, 75% to 90% of them singletons. This CDR3 comprises 16 residues. The V end was cut by 4 bases, the J end by 2 bases, with 13 bases between. The data derive from a study of Ad26.COV2.S vaccination and SARS-CoV-2 variants. Treatment: approximately 18 received Ad26.COV2.S at low or high dose, single or two shots; 5 received placebo; per-sample allocation not given. The investigators took samples on day 63 after the first vaccine or placebo injection. An adult donor aged 18-55 years was enrolled in Boston.

This sequence originates from a person between 18 and 65 years old who received the Ad26.COV2.S COVID-19 vaccine or a placebo. The chain has TRBV5-3 and TRBJ1-6; D gene unclear. TRBV5-3 falls under the ORF class, with uncertain function. The sample consisted of peripheral blood, taken in a trial of Ad26.COV2.S vaccine versus placebo. CDR3 loop: CARSPCGFTYNSPLHF. Here the CDR3 DNA reads TGTGCCAGAAGCCCGTGTGGGTTCACCTATAATTCACCCCTCCACTTT.